The clone carrying this TCR beta chain appeared a single time. Its cognate antigen is unknown. The data are from a study of CD4+ T cells in melanoma. With 4 bases removed from V and 5 bases from J, the gap between germline ends came to 15 bases. Germline lookup yields CDR1 MNHNS and CDR2 SASEGT. The CDR3 sequence is 15 residues long. Profiled with immunoSEQ multiplex PCR; TCRdb holds only in-frame clones, not every one. This table holds about 140,000 clones, about 90% found once. Findings and limits, study-wide: In melanoma, neoantigen-specific CD4+ T cells reportedly differed in differentiation state. A reported correlation linked neoantigen-specific CD4+ T cells to CD8+, macrophage and B cell function.

The V gene is TRBV6-1, the J gene TRBJ1-5, with D perhaps TRBD1 (5 bases). This TCR derives from a human donor with melanoma. CDR3 bases: TGTGCCAGCAGTGGGGCCGGGACGTCTTATCAGCCCCAGCATTTT. It codes for CASSGAGTSYQPQHF.